This entry describes one TCR beta chain. The antigen is unknown. It may be a read error: a sequence one base away is much more abundant. This sample was included in a study of T cell repertoires in cytomegalovirus infection. Turning to the study itself: Indications came from public TCR beta signatures; they pointed to CMV infection and to a matching HLA type. Overall study results and limits: Public TCR beta family frequency separated CMV-and-HLA carriers, including in an independent cohort. Predominance within the ex vivo response was attributable to HLA-C-restricted CMV-specific TCR beta clonotypes.

MiXCR, run by TCRdb on the reads, gives a single entry per CDR3 protein. This sample carries 150,000 to 200,000 distinct CDR3 sequences, roughly 9.8% of them seen once, and the ten largest clones take approximately 4.2%. Sequenced: PBMCs. The sequence was collected from a human donor in good health (CMV status not recorded). Some clones in this sample may be carry-over from other donors' samples.

The CDR3 coding sequence is TGTGCCAGCAGCGCAATGGTTGGGCGCGCGCAGTTCTTC. It codes for CASSAMVGRAQFF. The genes are TRBV7-2 and TRBJ2-1; D is unresolved. CDR1 SGHTA and CDR2 FQGNSA come from the germline V gene. The V end was cut by 5 bases, the J end by 12 bases, with 17 bases between. The CDR3 is 13 residues long.